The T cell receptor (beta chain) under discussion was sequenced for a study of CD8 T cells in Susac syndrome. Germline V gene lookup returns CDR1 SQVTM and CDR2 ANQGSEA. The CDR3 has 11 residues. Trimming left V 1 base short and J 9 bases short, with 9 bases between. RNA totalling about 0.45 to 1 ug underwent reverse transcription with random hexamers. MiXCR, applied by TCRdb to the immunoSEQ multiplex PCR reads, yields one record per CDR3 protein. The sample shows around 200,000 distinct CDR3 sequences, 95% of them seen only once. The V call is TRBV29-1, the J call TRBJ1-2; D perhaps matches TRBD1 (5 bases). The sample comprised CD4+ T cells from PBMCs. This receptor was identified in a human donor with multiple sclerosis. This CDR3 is CSVEGGESYTF. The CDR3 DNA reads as TGCAGCGTTGAAGGGGGCGAGAGCTACACCTTC.